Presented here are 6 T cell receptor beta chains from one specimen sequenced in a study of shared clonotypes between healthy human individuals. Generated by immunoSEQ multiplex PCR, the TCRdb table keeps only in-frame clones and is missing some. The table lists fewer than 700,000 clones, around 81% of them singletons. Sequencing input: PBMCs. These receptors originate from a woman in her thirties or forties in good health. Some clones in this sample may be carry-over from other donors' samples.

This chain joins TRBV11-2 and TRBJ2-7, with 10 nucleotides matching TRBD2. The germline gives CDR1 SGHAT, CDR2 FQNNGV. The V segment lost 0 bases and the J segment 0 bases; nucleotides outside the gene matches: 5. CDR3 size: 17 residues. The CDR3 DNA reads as TGTGCCAGCAGCTTAGACCGACTAGCGGGCTACTCCTACGAGCAGTACTTC. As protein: CASSLDRLAGYSYEQYF.

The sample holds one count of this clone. CDR3 loop: CASSLAVQPTDTQYF. The CDR3 nucleotides are TGCGCCAGCAGCTTGGCCGTCCAGCCCACAGATACGCAGTATTTT. V gene TRBV5-1 combines with J gene TRBJ2-3, with D unresolved. Germline values: CDR1 SGHRS, CDR2 YFSETQ. The ends were cut back, 0 bases at V and 2 bases at J, with 10 bases in the middle. CDR3 length: 15 amino acids.

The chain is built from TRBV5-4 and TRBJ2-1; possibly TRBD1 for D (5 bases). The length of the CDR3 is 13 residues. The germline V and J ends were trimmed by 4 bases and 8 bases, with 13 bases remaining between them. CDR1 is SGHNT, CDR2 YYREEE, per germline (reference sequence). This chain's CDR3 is CASSKKGIHEQFF. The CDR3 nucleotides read TGTGCCAGCAGCAAAAAGGGGATCCATGAGCAGTTCTTC.

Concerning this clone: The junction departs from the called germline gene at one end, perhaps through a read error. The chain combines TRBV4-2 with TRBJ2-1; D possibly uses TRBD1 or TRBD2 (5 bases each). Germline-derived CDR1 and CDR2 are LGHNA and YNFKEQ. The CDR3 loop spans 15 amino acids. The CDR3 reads CASSPGTQSYSEQFF. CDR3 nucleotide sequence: TGTGCCAGCAGCCCAGGGACCCAGTCCTACAGTGAGCAGTTCTTC.

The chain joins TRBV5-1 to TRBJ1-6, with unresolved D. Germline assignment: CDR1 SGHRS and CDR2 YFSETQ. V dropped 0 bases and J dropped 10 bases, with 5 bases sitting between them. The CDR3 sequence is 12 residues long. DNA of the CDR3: TGCGCCAGCAGCTTGGGGGAATCACCCCTCCACTTT. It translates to CASSLGESPLHF.

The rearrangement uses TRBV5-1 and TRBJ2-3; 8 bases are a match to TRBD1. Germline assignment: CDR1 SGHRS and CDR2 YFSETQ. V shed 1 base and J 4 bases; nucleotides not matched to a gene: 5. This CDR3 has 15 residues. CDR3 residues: CASSLWAGGADTQYF. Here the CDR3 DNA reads TGCGCCAGCAGCTTGTGGGCAGGGGGCGCAGATACGCAGTATTTT.